Described below is a single T cell receptor beta chain sequence and its context. Which antigen it targets is not known. There are no base qualities to consult, and no much larger clone falls within one base. Library preparation used 5' RACE. Sequencing was carried out with an Illumina HiSeq 2500. The second PCR ran for about 6 to 11 cycles and used a J-beta primer mix along with a sample-barcoded 5' primer. Each TCR beta cDNA molecule received a unique molecular identifier from a template-switch 5' adaptor carrying 12 random nucleotides. At least 2.5 million CDR3-containing paired-end reads were obtained from each sample. First-strand cDNA synthesis was performed from all RNA using the Mint cDNA synthesis kit, with priming by a TRBC-specific oligonucleotide. Following uracil-DNA glycosylase treatment, all cDNA underwent a first 18-cycle PCR with the universal primers M1SS and BC2_uni_R. Per the original workflow: For normalization, 1 million high-quality reads, each with a distinct molecular identifier, were randomly selected from each sample. Instead of being binned into consensus sequences, reads with shared molecular identifiers were discarded. CDR3 identification, clonotype clustering and error correction used MiTCR with a Q25 quality threshold and the strictest error-elimination algorithm. A nonparametric unseen species model with Euler transformation was used to estimate a lower bound on total TCR beta diversity. The public reads were reanalyzed by TCRdb: fastp trimming at Q25, MiXCR alignment, in-frame beta chains only. Every entry covers one CDR3 protein and lists the most common genes and DNA from its rows. V and J calls and clone size were set by TCRdb, not the authors. This sample holds about 620,000 distinct CDR3 sequences; about 21% were observed only once. The ten largest clones capture roughly 3.6% of the sample.

This sample stems from a study of blood T cells in healthy people across ages (dated by TCRdb to 2015 to 2017). For the wider study: Template switching captured roughly one uniquely barcoded TCR beta cDNA molecule per two T cells in model experiments. Using deep sequencing normalized with unique cDNA molecular identifiers, the study measured how TCR beta repertoire diversity changes with age. Four age groups were formed from the donors: young (average around 15 years), middle-aged (roughly 38), aged (about 62) and long-lived (82). To avoid experimental bias, donors of different ages were spread randomly across the sequencing lanes. For two donors (one aged 18 to 29 and one aged 80 or older), the study analyzed two additional independent replicas of 1 million unique cDNA reads from the same blood draw.

The donors were around 39 Caucasian individuals from Russia, aged roughly 6 to 100 years, who were systemically healthy. Each donor gave about 9.2 milliliters of peripheral blood, drawn into EDTA-treated Vacutainer tubes. Ficoll-Paque density-gradient centrifugation was used to isolate PBMCs, with at least 6.5 million per sample. Total RNA, at least 5.5 micrograms per sample, was extracted from PBMCs with Trizol reagent. For every donor, flow cytometry on a PBMC aliquot measured the percentage of naive CD45RAhigh/CD27high T cells. Study-wide conclusions, independent of this receptor: Because profiling used bulk unsorted PBMCs, naive and antigen-experienced compartments could not be compared conclusively. The percentage of naive T cells measured by flow cytometry correlated strongly with observed TCR beta diversity. Compared with the aged group, the long-lived group had more naive CD4+ T cells, fewer expanded clones and increased TCR diversity, a pattern suggesting age selection. As age increased, observed TCR beta diversity per million T cells dropped in a roughly linear way, and a significant reduction was already evident by age 40. Donor CMV infection status was unknown, potentially confounding age-related changes in expanded clonotypes. Estimates of total diversity from one million sequenced T cells were regarded as lower bounds and underestimates.

The junction carries 15 bases between V and J, which are trimmed by 3 bases and 1 base respectively. Sequences DFQATT (CDR1) and SNEGSKA (CDR2) are obtained from the germline V gene (reference sequence). From its cysteine to its phenylalanine, the CDR3 spans 15 amino acids. Solely the CDR3 DNA is kept, with 45 bases framed from the first base. The chain links TRBV20-1 with TRBJ2-5; the D gene is not confidently resolved. The sequenced material came from blood. The source is a man aged 70-80 years in good health. CDR3 reads: CSASQGAQIQETQYF. The DNA is as follows: TGCAGTGCTAGTCAAGGCGCGCAGATCCAAGAGACCCAGTACTTC.